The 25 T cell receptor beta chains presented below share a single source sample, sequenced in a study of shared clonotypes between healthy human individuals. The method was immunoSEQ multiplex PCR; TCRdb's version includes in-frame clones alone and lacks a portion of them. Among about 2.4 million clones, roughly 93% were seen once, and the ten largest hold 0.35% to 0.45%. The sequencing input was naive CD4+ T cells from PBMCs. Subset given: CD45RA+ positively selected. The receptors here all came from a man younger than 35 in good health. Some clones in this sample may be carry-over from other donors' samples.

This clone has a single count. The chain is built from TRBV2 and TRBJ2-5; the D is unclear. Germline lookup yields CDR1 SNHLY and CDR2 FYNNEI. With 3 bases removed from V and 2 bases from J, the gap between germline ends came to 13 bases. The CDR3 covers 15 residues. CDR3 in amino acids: CASSEHPRRQETQYF. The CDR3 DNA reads TGTGCCAGCAGTGAGCACCCGAGAAGGCAAGAGACCCAGTACTTC.

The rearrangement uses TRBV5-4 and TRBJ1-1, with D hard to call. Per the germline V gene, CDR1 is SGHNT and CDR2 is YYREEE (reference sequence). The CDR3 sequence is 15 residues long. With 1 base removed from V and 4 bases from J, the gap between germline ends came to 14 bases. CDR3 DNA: TGTGCCAGCAGCTTGAAGTCCGGGTGGGCCACTGAAGCTTTCTTT. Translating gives CASSLKSGWATEAFF.

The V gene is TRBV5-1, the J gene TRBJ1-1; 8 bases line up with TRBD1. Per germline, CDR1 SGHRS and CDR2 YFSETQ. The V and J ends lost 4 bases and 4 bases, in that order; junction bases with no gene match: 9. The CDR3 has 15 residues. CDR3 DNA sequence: TGCGCCAGCAGCATAAGCGGACAGGGAGGCACTGAAGCTTTCTTT. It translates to CASSISGQGGTEAFF.

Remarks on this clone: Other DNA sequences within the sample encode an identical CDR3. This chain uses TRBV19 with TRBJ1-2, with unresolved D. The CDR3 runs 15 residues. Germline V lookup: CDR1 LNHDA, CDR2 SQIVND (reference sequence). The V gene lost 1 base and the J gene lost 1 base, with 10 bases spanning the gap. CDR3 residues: CASSIVVDRNYGYTF. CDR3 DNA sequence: TGTGCCAGTAGTATAGTGGTCGATCGTAACTATGGCTACACCTTC.

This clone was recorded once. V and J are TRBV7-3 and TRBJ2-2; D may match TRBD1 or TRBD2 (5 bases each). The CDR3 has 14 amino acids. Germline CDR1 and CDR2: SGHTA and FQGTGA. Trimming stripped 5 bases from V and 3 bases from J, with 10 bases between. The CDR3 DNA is TGTGCCAGCAGCACCGGGACGCACACCGGGGAGCTGTTTTTT. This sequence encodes CASSTGTHTGELFF.

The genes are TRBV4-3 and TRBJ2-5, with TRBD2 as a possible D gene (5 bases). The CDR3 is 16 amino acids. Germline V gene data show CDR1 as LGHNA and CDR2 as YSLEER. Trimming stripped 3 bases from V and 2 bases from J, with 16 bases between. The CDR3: CASSHNPGYSQETQYF. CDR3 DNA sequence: TGCGCCAGCAGCCACAATCCGGGGTATTCTCAAGAGACCCAGTACTTC.

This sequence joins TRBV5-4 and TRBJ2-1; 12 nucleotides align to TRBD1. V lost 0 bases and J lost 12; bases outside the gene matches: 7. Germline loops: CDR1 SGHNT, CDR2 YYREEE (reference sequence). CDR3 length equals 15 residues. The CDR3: CASSLGDRGPTGQFF. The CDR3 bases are TGTGCCAGCAGCTTGGGGGACAGGGGGCCTACGGGGCAGTTCTTC.

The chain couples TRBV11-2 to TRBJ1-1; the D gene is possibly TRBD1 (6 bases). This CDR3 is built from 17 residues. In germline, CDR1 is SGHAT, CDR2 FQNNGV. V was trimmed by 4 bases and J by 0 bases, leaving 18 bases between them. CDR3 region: CASSSRWAGALNTEAFF. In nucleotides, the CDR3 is TGTGCCAGCAGCTCTAGATGGGCAGGGGCCTTGAACACTGAAGCTTTCTTT.

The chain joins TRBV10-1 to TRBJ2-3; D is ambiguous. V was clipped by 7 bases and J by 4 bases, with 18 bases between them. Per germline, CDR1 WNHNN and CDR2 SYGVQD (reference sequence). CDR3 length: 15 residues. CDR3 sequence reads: CASTDQVKEPDTQYF. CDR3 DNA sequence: TGCGCCAGCACCGACCAGGTTAAAGAACCAGATACGCAGTATTTT.

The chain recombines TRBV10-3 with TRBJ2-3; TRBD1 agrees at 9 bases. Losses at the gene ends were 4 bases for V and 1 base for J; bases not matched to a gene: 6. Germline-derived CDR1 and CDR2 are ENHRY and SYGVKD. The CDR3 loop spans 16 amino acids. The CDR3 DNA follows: TGTGCCATCAGTGCGGCATGGGACAGGGGCACAGATACGCAGTATTTT. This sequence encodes CAISAAWDRGTDTQYF.

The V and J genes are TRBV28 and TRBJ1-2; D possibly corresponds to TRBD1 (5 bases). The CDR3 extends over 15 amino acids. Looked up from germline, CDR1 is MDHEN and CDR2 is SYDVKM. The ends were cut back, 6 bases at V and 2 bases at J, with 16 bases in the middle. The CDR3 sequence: CASRKRRGPNYGYTF. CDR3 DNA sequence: TGTGCCAGCAGAAAGAGGAGGGGACCCAACTATGGCTACACCTTC.

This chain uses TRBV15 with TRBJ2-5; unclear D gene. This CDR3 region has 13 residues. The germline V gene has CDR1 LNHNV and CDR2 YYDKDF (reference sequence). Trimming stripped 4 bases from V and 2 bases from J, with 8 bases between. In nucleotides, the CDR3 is TGTGCCACCAGCACCATTGTACAAGAGACCCAGTACTTC. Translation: CATSTIVQETQYF.

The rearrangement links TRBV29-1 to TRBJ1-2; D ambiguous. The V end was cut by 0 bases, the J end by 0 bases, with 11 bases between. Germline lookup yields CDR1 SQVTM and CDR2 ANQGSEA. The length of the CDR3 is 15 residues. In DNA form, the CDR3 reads TGCAGCGTTGAAGATAGGCGCGGTACTAACTATGGCTACACCTTC. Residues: CSVEDRRGTNYGYTF.

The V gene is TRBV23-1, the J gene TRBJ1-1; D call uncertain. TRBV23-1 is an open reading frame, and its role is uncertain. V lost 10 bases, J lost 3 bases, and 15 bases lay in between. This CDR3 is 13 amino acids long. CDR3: CAISGRSHTEAFF. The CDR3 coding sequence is TGCGCCATTTCCGGGAGGTCGCACACTGAAGCTTTCTTT.

CDR3 sequence: CASSQGLQETQYF. The CDR3 nucleotides read TGTGCCAGCAGTCAAGGCCTTCAAGAGACCCAGTACTTC. The chain links TRBV11-2 to TRBJ2-5; no definite D call. The CDR3 covers 13 residues. Trimming cost V 6 bases and J 2 bases, with 10 bases left between them. Per germline, CDR1 SGHAT and CDR2 FQNNGV.

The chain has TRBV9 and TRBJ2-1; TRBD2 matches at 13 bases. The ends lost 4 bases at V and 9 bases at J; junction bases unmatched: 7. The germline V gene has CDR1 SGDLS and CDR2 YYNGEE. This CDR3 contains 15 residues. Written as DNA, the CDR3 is TGTGCCAGCAGCCCGGGGACTAGCGGGATGACTGAGCAGTTCTTC. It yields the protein CASSPGTSGMTEQFF.

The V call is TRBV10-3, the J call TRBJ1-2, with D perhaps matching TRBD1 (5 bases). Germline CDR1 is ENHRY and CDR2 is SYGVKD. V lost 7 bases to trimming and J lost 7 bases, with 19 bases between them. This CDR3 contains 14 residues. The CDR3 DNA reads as TGTGCCATCACTGGGACCTACGGACTGGCTGGCTACACCTTC. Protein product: CAITGTYGLAGYTF.

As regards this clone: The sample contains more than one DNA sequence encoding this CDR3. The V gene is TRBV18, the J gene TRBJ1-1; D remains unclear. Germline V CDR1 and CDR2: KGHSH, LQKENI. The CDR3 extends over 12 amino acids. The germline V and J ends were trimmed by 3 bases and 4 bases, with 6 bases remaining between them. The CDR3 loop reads CASSPASTEAFF. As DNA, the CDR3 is TGTGCCAGCTCACCGGCGAGCACTGAAGCTTTCTTT.

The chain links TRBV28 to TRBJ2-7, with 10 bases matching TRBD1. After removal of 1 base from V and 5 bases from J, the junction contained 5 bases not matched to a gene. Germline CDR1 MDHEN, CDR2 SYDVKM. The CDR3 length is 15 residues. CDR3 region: CASSLSGTGAHEQYF. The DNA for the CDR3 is TGTGCCAGCAGTTTATCCGGGACAGGGGCCCACGAGCAGTACTTC.

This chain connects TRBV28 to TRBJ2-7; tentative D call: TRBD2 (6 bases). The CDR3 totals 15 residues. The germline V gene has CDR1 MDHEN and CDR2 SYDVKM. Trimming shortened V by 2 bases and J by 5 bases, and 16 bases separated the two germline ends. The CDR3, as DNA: TGTGCCAGCAGTTTACCGCAACGGTGGAGGGACGAGCAGTACTTC. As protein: CASSLPQRWRDEQYF.

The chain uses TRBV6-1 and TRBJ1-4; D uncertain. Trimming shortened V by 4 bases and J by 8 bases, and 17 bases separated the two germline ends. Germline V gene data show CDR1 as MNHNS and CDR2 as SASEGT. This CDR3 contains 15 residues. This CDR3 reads CASSVGPGGKEKLFF. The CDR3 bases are TGTGCCAGCAGTGTAGGTCCCGGCGGGAAGGAAAAACTGTTTTTT.

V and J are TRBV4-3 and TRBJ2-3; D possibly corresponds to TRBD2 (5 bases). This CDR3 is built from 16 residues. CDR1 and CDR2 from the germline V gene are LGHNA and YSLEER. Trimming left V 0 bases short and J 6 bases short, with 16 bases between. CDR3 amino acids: CASSQDGSGSGDTQYF. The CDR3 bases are TGCGCCAGCAGCCAAGATGGGTCGGGGTCGGGGGATACGCAGTATTTT.

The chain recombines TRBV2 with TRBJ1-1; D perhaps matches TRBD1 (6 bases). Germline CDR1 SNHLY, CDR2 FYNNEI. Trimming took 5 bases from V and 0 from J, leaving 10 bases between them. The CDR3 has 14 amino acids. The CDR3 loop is CASSLEGVNTEAFF. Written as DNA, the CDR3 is TGTGCCAGCAGTCTGGAGGGGGTGAACACTGAAGCTTTCTTT.

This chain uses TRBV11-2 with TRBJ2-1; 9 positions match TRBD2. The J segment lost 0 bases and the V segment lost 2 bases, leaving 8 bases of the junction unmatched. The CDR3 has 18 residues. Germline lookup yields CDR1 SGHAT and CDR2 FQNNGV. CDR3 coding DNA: TGTGCCAGCAGCTTAATGGCGGGAGGGCCATCCTCCTACAATGAGCAGTTCTTC. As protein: CASSLMAGGPSSYNEQFF.

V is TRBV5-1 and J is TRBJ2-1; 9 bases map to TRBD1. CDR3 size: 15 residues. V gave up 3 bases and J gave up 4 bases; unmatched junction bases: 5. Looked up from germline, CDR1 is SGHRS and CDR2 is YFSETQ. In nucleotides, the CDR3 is TGCGCCAGCAGCTCGTTACAGGGGGCTTACAATGAGCAGTTCTTC. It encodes CASSSLQGAYNEQFF.